This is a list of T cell receptor beta chains from one sample in a study of T cells in Graves' hyperthyroidism and ophthalmopathy. TCRdb ran MiXCR on the multiplex PCR reads and lists one entry per CDR3 protein. The sample has around 620,000 distinct CDR3 sequences; under 20% are singletons. The sequencing sample was made of blood. The source is a woman aged 25 to 39 with Graves' hyperthyroidism. Each CDR3 is given with its conserved first and last residue. The D gene is left open where the match is weak. Part of the rows lack a size; the others show once, few, many or a class for expanded clones.

V gene	D gene	clone size	J gene	CDR3 protein	CDR3 DNA
TRBV12-3/TRBV12-4	-	many	TRBJ2-7	CASSPAPGAGVYEQYF	TGTGCCAGCAGCCCCGCCCCGGGGGCGGGAGTCTACGAGCAGTACTTC
TRBV9	-	-	TRBJ2-2	CASSPTGINTGELFF	TGTGCCAGCAGTCCTACAGGGATTAACACCGGGGAGCTGTTTTTT
TRBV7-2	-	few	TRBJ2-7	CASSLVEGTTYEQYF	TGTGCCAGCAGCTTAGTGGAGGGAACCACCTACGAGCAGTACTTC
TRBV28	TRBD2	few	TRBJ2-2	CASSHGLPGGPTGELFF	TGTGCCAGCAGCCACGGCTTGCCGGGGGGACCCACCGGGGAGCTGTTTTTT
TRBV5-1	-	many	TRBJ1-1	CASSRATQGTEAFF	TGCGCCAGCAGCCGAGCCACCCAGGGGACTGAAGCTTTCTTT
TRBV28	TRBD2	many	TRBJ2-7	CASSPKTSGYYEQYF	TGTGCCAGCAGTCCCAAGACTAGCGGATACTACGAGCAGTACTTC
TRBV7-7	TRBD2	few	TRBJ2-5	CASSLGSGRVETQYF	TGTGCTAGCAGCTTAGGTAGCGGGAGGGTCGAGACCCAGTACTTC
TRBV5-1	TRBD2	many	TRBJ2-3	CASSAGGDTDTQYF	TGCGCCAGTTCAGCGGGAGGAGACACAGATACGCAGTATTTT
TRBV28	-	many	TRBJ2-5	CASSLVRTQYF	TGTGCCAGCAGCTTAGTCAGGACCCAGTACTTC
TRBV28	TRBD1	-	TRBJ1-6	CASSLAGQGSNSPLHF	TGTGCCAGCAGTTTGGCTGGACAGGGCTCCAATTCACCCCTCCACTTT
TRBV24-1	-	many	TRBJ2-5	CATSDFEGTQYF	TGTGCCACCAGTGATTTCGAAGGGACCCAGTACTTC
TRBV6-1	-	many	TRBJ1-5	CASTPVSNQPQHF	TGTGCCAGCACGCCCGTAAGCAATCAGCCCCAGCATTTT
TRBV9	TRBD2	-	TRBJ2-1	CASSHSFSTSGPNEQFF	TGTGCCAGCAGCCATTCCTTCTCGACTAGCGGACCTAATGAGCAGTTCTTC
TRBV7-9	-	few	TRBJ2-7	CASTRRGGGEQYF	TGTGCCAGCACCAGAAGGGGGGGGGGCGAGCAGTACTTC
TRBV7-2	-	many	TRBJ2-1	CASSGGVAYNEQFF	TGTGCCAGCAGCGGGGGCGTGGCTTACAATGAGCAGTTCTTC
TRBV20-1	-	-	TRBJ2-2	CSARDRKGATGELFF	TGCAGTGCTAGAGATAGGAAAGGGGCCACCGGGGAGCTGTTTTTT
TRBV6-1	-	few	TRBJ2-7	CATLHGTAGYEQYF	TGTGCCACCCTACACGGGACGGCCGGGTACGAGCAGTACTTC
TRBV9	TRBD2	-	TRBJ2-1	CASSVGLADSYNEQFF	TGTGCCAGCAGCGTAGGGCTAGCGGATTCCTACAATGAGCAGTTCTTC